This T cell receptor (beta chain) was sequenced during a study of control samples from healthy donors and cancer patients. Trimming cost V 8 bases and J 3 bases, with 8 bases left between them. Germline V gives CDR1 SEHNR, CDR2 FQNEAQ (reference sequence). The CDR3 has 12 residues. The assay was immunoSEQ multiplex PCR, and TCRdb's table has in-frame clones only and misses some. The table for this sample gives about 200,000 clones. The clonotype was recovered from a woman in her thirties in good health. Sequencing was carried out using blood. The rearrangement links TRBV7-9 to TRBJ2-1; D gene uncertain. The CDR3 DNA sequence: TGTGCCAGCTCCCAGTACTACAATGAGCAGTTCTTC. Its protein product is CASSQYYNEQFF.